This entry lists 10 T cell receptor beta chains sequenced from one sample in a study of CD4 T cells in relation to SARS-CoV-2 and coronaviruses. Data came from immunoSEQ multiplex PCR; TCRdb stores just in-frame clones and leaves some out. The sample holds tens of thousands of clones, roughly 90% seen once. The source material was memory CD4+ T cells from PBMCs. Receptors originate from an adult with COVID-19.

The chain carries TRBV7-9 and TRBJ2-5; D is perhaps TRBD1 (5 bases). From germline, CDR1 is SEHNR and CDR2 FQNEAQ (reference sequence). V lost 5 bases, J lost 1 base, and 11 bases lay in between. The CDR3 loop spans 14 amino acids. The CDR3 region is CASSPGQAQETQYF. The DNA for the CDR3 is TGTGCCAGCAGCCCCGGACAAGCCCAAGAGACCCAGTACTTC.

The rearrangement uses TRBV6-5 and TRBJ1-1; 7 bases map to TRBD1. V lost 6 bases, J lost 0 bases, and 4 bases stayed unmatched. Germline CDR1 reads MNHEY; CDR2 reads SVGAGI. The CDR3 covers 14 residues. CDR3 coding DNA: TGTGCCAGCAGAACAGGGGCCATGAACACTGAAGCTTTCTTT. This encodes CASRTGAMNTEAFF.

V gene TRBV6-6 combines with J gene TRBJ1-1; D gene ambiguous. There are 11 residues in the CDR3. The germline gives CDR1 MNHNY, CDR2 SVGAGI (reference sequence). V dropped 5 bases and J dropped 7 bases, with 8 bases sitting between them. As DNA, the CDR3 is TGTGCCAGCAGTCAATTCAGTGAAGCTTTCTTT. This translates into CASSQFSEAFF.

This clone was seen a single time. The CDR3 region is CASSLWAGEGETQYF. DNA of the CDR3: TGCGCCAGCAGCTTGTGGGCGGGGGAAGGAGAGACCCAGTACTTC. The chain uses TRBV5-1 and TRBJ2-5; 7 nucleotides match TRBD2. Trimming at V came to 1 base and at J to 4 bases, leaving 7 bases not matched to a gene. The germline V gene encodes CDR1 SGHRS and CDR2 YFSETQ. The CDR3 consists of 15 residues.

The chain employs TRBV5-1 and TRBJ1-2, with TRBD1 identical over 9 bases. Germline lookup yields CDR1 SGHRS and CDR2 YFSETQ. Trimming removed 4 bases from V and 6 bases from J; junction bases left unmatched: 4. There are 13 residues in the CDR3. The CDR3 is CASSAGTGNGYTF. In nucleotides, the CDR3 is TGCGCCAGCAGCGCGGGGACAGGGAATGGCTACACCTTC.

This clone has just one count. The V gene is TRBV5-6, the J gene TRBJ1-1; a possible D gene is TRBD1 (5 bases). This CDR3 contains 12 residues. The germline V gene has CDR1 SGHDT and CDR2 YYEEEE. Trimming removed 1 base from V and 8 bases from J, with 9 bases in between. CDR3 sequence reads: CASSLSRGEAFF. The CDR3 nucleotides read TGTGCCAGCAGCTTGTCGAGGGGCGAAGCTTTCTTT.

The rearrangement links TRBV5-4 to TRBJ2-1; TRBD2 is a possible D gene (5 bases). The CDR3 runs to 14 residues. Trimming took 0 bases from V and 6 from J, leaving 10 bases between them. Germline values: CDR1 SGHNT, CDR2 YYREEE (reference sequence). CDR3 residues: CASSLAQRGNEQFF. CDR3 nucleotide sequence: TGTGCCAGCAGCTTGGCCCAACGGGGCAATGAGCAGTTCTTC.

V is TRBV19 and J is TRBJ2-7, with 8 bases identical to TRBD1. V shed 5 bases and J 0 bases; nucleotides not matched to a gene: 6. CDR3 length: 15 amino acids. Germline CDR1 LNHDA, CDR2 SQIVND (reference sequence). Here the CDR3 reads CASSSDRGGSYEQYF. The CDR3 nucleotides read TGTGCCAGTAGTTCCGACAGGGGCGGCTCCTACGAGCAGTACTTC. Variable domain in full (rest from reference TRBV19 and TRBJ2-7): DGGITQSPKYLFRKEGQNVTLSCEQNLNHDAMYWYRQDPGQGLRLIYYSQIVNDFQKGDIAEGYSVSREKKESFPLTVTSAQKNPTAFYLCASSSDRGGSYEQYFGPGTRLTVT.

The chain combines TRBV9 with TRBJ2-5, with 8 bases matching TRBD2. CDR1 is SGDLS, CDR2 YYNGEE, per germline. With V trimmed by 4 bases and J by 2 bases, 13 bases remained unmatched. CDR3 length: 17 amino acids. Written as DNA, the CDR3 is TGTGCCAGCAGCCTCACTCCTCCCGGGGGGGGTCAAGAGACCCAGTACTTC. The encoded protein is CASSLTPPGGGQETQYF.

This sequence joins TRBV11-2 and TRBJ2-2, with D possibly being TRBD1 (5 bases). This CDR3 has 12 amino acids. Germline-derived CDR1 and CDR2 are SGHAT and FQNNGV. Deletions cut 3 bases from V and 6 bases from J, with 5 bases between. CDR3 nucleotides: TGTGCCAGCAGCTTCAGGGCCGGGGAGCTGTTTTTT. Translation: CASSFRAGELFF.